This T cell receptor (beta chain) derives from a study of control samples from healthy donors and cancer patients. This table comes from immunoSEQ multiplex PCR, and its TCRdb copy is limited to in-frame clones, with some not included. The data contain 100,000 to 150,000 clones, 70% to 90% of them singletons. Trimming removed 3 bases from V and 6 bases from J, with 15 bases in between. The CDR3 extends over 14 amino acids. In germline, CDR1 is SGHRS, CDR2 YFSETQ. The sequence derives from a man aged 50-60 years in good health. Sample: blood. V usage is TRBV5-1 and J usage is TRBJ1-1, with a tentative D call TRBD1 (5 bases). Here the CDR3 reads CASSWGRTGAEAFF. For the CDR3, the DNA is TGCGCCAGCAGCTGGGGACGCACAGGAGCTGAAGCTTTCTTT.